This T cell receptor (beta chain) derives from a study of blood T cell repertoires in COVID-19. Overall study: The study drew acute and convalescent COVID-19 samples from the United States, Italy and Spain. In each case, the material was cDNA or gDNA derived from T cells, B-cell-depleted T cells, or PBMCs.

This clone was picked up one time. In the original processing: It was from reference gene primer amplification that nucleated cell counts were estimated. Sequencing was performed with immunoSEQ multiplex PCR; in TCRdb, only in-frame clones are kept and a portion is missing. That table gives V, J and clone size, and the DNA gave D and trimming. Among about 220,000 clones listed, 60% to 85% were seen once. This TCR was recovered from an older woman with acute or convalescent COVID-19. Sequenced input: peripheral blood.

CDR3 DNA sequence: TGTGCCAGCTCACGGACGCAGGGGGCGCAGGACGGGGAGCTGTTTTTT. Its protein product is CASSRTQGAQDGELFF. This chain uses TRBV18 with TRBJ2-2; 8 bases fit TRBD1. CDR3 length: 16 amino acids. V trimming: 4 bases; J trimming: 7 bases; junction bases outside the gene matches: 11. Germline CDR1 reads KGHSH; CDR2 reads LQKENI.